Shown below are 8 T cell receptor beta chains from a single sample sequenced in a study of CD8 T cells in Susac syndrome. An amount of RNA that ranged from roughly 0.45 to 1 ug was reverse transcribed with random hexamers. MiXCR, run by TCRdb on the immunoSEQ multiplex PCR reads, gives a single entry per CDR3 protein. The profile shows under 550,000 distinct CDR3 sequences, around 85% of them singletons. Sequencing was carried out using CD8+ T cells from PBMCs. The receptors shown here come from a human donor with multiple sclerosis.

CDR3 DNA: TGTGCCAGCAGCTTCGCGGGGGGACGCGGCACTGAAGCTTTCTTT. Translated, it gives CASSFAGGRGTEAFF. The chain links TRBV7-8 to TRBJ1-1; tentative D call: TRBD1 (5 bases). Trimming pared 3 bases from V and 4 bases from J, leaving 15 bases between. The CDR3 runs 15 residues. Per the germline V gene, CDR1 is SGHVS and CDR2 is FQNEAQ.

The chain has TRBV18 and TRBJ2-1, with D uncertain. CDR3 length: 13 residues. Trimming pared 2 bases from V and 8 bases from J, leaving 10 bases between. Germline V CDR1 and CDR2: KGHSH, LQKENI. The CDR3 is CASSPDPWDEQFF. The CDR3 bases are TGTGCCAGCTCACCAGATCCTTGGGATGAGCAGTTCTTC.

The chain is built from TRBV5-1 and TRBJ2-7; the D is unclear. V was clipped by 1 base and J by 3 bases, with 8 bases between them. Germline V gives CDR1 SGHRS, CDR2 YFSETQ. This CDR3 is 13 amino acids long. CDR3 amino acids: CASSLSAYYEQYF. The CDR3 bases are TGCGCCAGCAGCTTGTCAGCTTACTACGAGCAGTACTTC.

J is TRBJ1-6 and V is TRBV7-9, with D uncertain. From germline, CDR1 is SEHNR and CDR2 FQNEAQ (reference sequence). This CDR3 has 14 amino acids. V was cut by 2 bases and J by 7 bases, with 9 bases left in between. CDR3 bases: TGTGCCAGCAGCTTATCTGAGGGCAATTCACCCCTCCACTTT. It encodes CASSLSEGNSPLHF.

The CDR3 protein is CASSQVSVVREQETQYF. CDR3 sequence (DNA): TGTGCCAGCAGCCAAGTCTCTGTTGTCAGGGAGCAAGAGACCCAGTACTTC. The chain joins TRBV3-1 to TRBJ2-5; D tentatively fits TRBD1 or TRBD2 (5 bases each). The germline gives CDR1 LGHDT, CDR2 YNNKEL (reference sequence). V was pared by 1 base and J by 2 bases, with 17 bases between. The CDR3 loop spans 17 amino acids.

The V gene is TRBV30, the J gene TRBJ2-7; 7 bases agree with TRBD1. Trimming took 2 bases from V and 3 from J; bases not matched to a gene: 4. Germline lookup yields CDR1 GTSNPN and CDR2 SVGIG (reference sequence). The CDR3 covers 13 residues. The CDR3 protein is CAWSKTGNYEQYF. The CDR3 bases are TGTGCCTGGAGTAAGACAGGGAACTACGAGCAGTACTTC. Full variable domain (remainder filled in from reference TRBV30 and TRBJ2-7): SQTIHQWPATLVQPVGSPLSLECTVEGTSNPNLYWYRQAAGRGLQLLFYSVGIGQISSEVPQNLSASRPQDRQFILSSKKLLLSDSGFYLCAWSKTGNYEQYFGPGTRLTVT.

This sequence joins TRBV4-1 and TRBJ2-1; D uncertain. V dropped 0 bases and J dropped 7 bases, with 16 bases sitting between them. This CDR3 is built from 16 residues. The V gene's germline CDR1 is MGHRA and CDR2 YSYEKL. The CDR3 DNA sequence: TGCGCCAGCAGCCAAGATCTGTCGATCCCCGGGAATGAGCAGTTCTTC. Protein sequence: CASSQDLSIPGNEQFF.

The chain links TRBV7-9 to TRBJ2-5; D unresolved. The CDR3 covers 13 residues. Germline CDR1 is SEHNR and CDR2 is FQNEAQ (reference sequence). V was shortened by 1 base and J by 4 bases, with 7 bases between the two germline ends. CDR3 sequence: CASSLEDLETQYF. DNA for the CDR3: TGTGCCAGCAGCTTAGAGGATTTAGAGACCCAGTACTTC.